The 5 T cell receptor beta chains given below trace back to one sample, sequenced in a study of blood T cell repertoires in COVID-19. Method: immunoSEQ multiplex PCR; TCRdb's copy keeps in-frame clones and lacks some. This table has some 120,000 clones, 70% to 80% appearing once. The sequencing sample was made of peripheral blood. These receptors all stem from a human donor in a cohort sampled during active COVID-19.

CDR3 loop: CSASHGTSGYNEQFF. Here the CDR3 DNA reads TGCAGTGCTAGTCACGGGACTAGCGGATACAATGAGCAGTTCTTC. The gene calls are TRBV20-1 and TRBJ2-1; 11 nucleotides match TRBD2. This CDR3 is built from 15 residues. Germline lookup yields CDR1 DFQATT and CDR2 SNEGSKA (reference sequence). The trim removed 3 bases at V and 4 bases at J, leaving 5 bases unmatched.

The chain joins TRBV9 to TRBJ2-7, with TRBD2 identical over 10 bases. V lost 4 bases to trimming and J lost 5 bases; unmatched junction nucleotides: 6. The CDR3 spans 14 residues. CDR1 and CDR2 (germline): SGDLS, YYNGEE. CDR3 coding DNA: TGTGCCAGCAGCCCCCCTAGCGGGAGTAACGAGCAGTACTTC. It specifies CASSPPSGSNEQYF.

The rearrangement links TRBV27 to TRBJ1-1; TRBD1 agrees at 11 bases. Trimming cost V 3 bases and J 4 bases; bases outside gene matches: 1. CDR1 is MNHEY, CDR2 SMNVEV, per germline (reference sequence). The CDR3 contains 14 residues. In DNA, the CDR3 is TGTGCCAGCAGTTTTGGGACAGGGGGCACTGAAGCTTTCTTT. Translating it yields CASSFGTGGTEAFF.

The gene calls are TRBV21-1 and TRBJ2-7; TRBD1, the table's D call, was not compared with the DNA. TRBV21-1 is termed a pseudogene. This CDR3 contains 15 residues. In nucleotides, the CDR3 is TGTGCCAGCAGCATTGCTTGGGACAGGGTTAACGAGCAGTACTTC. Its protein product is CASSIAWDRVNEQYF.

The chain has TRBV2 and TRBJ2-7, with TRBD1 identical over 9 bases. The CDR3 has 18 residues. Germline loops: CDR1 SNHLY, CDR2 FYNNEI. V shed 1 base, J shed 4 bases, and the junction held 14 bases outside the gene matches. The CDR3 reads CASSEDRGPGLYGYEQYF. The CDR3 nucleotides read TGTGCCAGCAGTGAAGACAGGGGGCCCGGACTTTACGGGTACGAGCAGTACTTC.